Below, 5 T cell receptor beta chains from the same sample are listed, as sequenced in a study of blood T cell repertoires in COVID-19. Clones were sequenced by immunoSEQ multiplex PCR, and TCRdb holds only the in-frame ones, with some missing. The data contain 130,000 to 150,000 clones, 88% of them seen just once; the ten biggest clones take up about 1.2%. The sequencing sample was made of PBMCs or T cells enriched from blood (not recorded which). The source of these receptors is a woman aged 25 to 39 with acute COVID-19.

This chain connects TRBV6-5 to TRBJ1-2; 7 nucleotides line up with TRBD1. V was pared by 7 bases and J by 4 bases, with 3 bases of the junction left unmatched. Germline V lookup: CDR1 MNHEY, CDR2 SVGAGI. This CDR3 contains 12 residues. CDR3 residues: CASNDRVYGYTF. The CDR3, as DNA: TGTGCCAGCAACGACAGGGTCTATGGCTACACCTTC.

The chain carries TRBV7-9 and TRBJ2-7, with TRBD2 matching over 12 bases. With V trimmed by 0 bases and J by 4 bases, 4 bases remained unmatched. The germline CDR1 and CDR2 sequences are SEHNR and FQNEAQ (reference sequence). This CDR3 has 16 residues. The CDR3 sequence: CASSLALAGGPYEQYF. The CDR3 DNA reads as TGTGCCAGCAGCTTAGCACTAGCGGGAGGCCCTTACGAGCAGTACTTC.

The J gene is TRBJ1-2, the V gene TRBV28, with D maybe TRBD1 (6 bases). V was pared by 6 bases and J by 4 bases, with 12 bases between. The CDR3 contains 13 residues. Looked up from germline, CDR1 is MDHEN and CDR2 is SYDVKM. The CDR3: CASRTGYGYGYTF. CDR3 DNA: TGTGCCAGCAGGACAGGTTACGGCTATGGCTACACCTTC.

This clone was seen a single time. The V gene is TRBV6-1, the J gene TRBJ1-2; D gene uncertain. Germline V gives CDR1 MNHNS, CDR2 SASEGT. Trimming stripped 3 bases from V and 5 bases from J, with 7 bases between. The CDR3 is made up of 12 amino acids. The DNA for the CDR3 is TGTGCCAGCAGTGACACAATATATGGCTACACCTTC. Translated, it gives CASSDTIYGYTF.

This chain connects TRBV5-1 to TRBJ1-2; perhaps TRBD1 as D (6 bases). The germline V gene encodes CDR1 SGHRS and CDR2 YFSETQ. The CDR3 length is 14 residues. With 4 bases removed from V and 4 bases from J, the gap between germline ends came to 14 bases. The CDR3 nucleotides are TGCGCCAGCAGCGTGAATGGACAGCTCTATGGCTACACCTTC. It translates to CASSVNGQLYGYTF.